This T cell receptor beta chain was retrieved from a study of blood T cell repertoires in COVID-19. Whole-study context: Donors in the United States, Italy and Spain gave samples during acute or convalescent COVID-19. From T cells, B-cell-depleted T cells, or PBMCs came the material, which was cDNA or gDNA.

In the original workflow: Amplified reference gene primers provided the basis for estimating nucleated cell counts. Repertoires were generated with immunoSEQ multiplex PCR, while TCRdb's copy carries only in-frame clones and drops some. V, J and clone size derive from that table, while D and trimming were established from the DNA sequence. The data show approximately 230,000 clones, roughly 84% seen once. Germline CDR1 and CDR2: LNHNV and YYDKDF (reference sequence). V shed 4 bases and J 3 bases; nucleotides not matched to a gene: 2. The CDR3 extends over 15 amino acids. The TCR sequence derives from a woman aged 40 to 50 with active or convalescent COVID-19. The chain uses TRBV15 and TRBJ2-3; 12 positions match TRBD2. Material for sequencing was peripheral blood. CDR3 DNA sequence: TGTGCCACCAGCATGACTAGCGGGGGAACAGATACGCAGTATTTT. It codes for CATSMTSGGTDTQYF.